This T cell receptor (beta chain) emerged from a study of T cell responses to AZD1222 COVID-19 vaccine. Method: immunoSEQ multiplex PCR; TCRdb's copy keeps in-frame clones and lacks some. The sample lists under 150,000 clones; approximately 90% were seen once. As concerns this clone: No antigen is known for it.

Whole-study findings and limits: Dominant at 160-218 and 743-854, vaccine-associated CD4 TCRs also spanned spike. Two AZD1222 administrations were followed by greater Spike-specific TCR breadth and depth.

The sequences come from peripheral blood, collected on day 0 of AZD1222 vaccination. This TCR derives from an adult in good health.

The CDR3 protein is CASSRQGWDEQYF. The CDR3 DNA follows: TGTGCCAGCAGCCGACAGGGGTGGGACGAGCAGTACTTC. V and J are TRBV6-6 and TRBJ2-7; 8 bases are a match to TRBD1. This CDR3 region has 13 residues. Trimming took 6 bases from V and 5 from J; bases not matched to a gene: 6. CDR1 and CDR2 from the germline V gene are MNHNY and SVGAGI (reference sequence).